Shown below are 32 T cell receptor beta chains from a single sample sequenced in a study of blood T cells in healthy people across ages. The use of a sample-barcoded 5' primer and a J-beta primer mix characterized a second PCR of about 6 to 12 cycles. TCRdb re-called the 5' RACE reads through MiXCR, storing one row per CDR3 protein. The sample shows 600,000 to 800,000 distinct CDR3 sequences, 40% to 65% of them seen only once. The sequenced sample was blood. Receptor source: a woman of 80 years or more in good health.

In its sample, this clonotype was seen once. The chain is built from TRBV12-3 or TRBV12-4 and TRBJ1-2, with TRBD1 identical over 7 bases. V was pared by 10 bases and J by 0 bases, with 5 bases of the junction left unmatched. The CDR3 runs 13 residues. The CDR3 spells CATRQGTNYGYTF. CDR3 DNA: TGTGCCACCAGACAGGGAACTAACTATGGCTACACCTTC.

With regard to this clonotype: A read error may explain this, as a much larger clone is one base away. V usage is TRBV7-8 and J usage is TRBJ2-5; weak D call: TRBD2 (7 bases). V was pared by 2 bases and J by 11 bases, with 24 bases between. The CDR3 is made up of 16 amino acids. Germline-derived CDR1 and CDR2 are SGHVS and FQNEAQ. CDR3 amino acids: CASSLRRGAHDNEQYF. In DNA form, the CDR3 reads TGTGCCAGCAGCTTACGTCGGGGGGCGCACGACAATGAGCAGTACTTC. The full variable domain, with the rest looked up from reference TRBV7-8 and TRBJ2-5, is GAGVSQSPRYKVAKRGQDVALRCDPISGHVSLFWYQQALGQGPEFLTYFQNEAQLDKSGLPSDRFFAERPEGSVSTLKIQRTQQEDSAVYLCASSLRRGAHDNEQYFGPGTRLLVL.

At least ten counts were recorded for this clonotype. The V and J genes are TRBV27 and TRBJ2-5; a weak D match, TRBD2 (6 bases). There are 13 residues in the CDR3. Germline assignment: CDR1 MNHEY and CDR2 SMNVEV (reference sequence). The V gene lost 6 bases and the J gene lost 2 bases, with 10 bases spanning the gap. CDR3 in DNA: TGTGCCAGCAGCCGGGACTTACAAGAGACCCAGTACTTC. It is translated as CASSRDLQETQYF.

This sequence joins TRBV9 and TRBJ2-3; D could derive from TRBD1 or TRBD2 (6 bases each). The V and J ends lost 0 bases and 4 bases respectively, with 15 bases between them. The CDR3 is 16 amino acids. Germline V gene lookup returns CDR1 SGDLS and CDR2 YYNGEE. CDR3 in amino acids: CASSVDKGGYADTQYF. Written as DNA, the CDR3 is TGTGCCAGCAGCGTAGATAAGGGGGGATACGCAGATACGCAGTATTTT.

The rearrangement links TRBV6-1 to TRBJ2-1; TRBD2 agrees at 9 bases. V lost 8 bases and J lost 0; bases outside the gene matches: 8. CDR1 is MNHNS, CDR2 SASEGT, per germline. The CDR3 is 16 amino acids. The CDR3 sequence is CASGRSGGSSYNEQFF. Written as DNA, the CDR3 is TGTGCCAGCGGGAGAAGCGGGGGGAGCTCCTACAATGAGCAGTTCTTC.

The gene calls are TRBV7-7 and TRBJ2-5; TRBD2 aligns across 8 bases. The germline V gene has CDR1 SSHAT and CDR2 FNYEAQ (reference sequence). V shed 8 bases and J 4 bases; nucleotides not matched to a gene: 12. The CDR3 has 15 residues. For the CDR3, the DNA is TGTGCCAGCCAGTCCTTAAGCGGGAGAGGAGAGACCCAGTACTTC. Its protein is CASQSLSGRGETQYF.

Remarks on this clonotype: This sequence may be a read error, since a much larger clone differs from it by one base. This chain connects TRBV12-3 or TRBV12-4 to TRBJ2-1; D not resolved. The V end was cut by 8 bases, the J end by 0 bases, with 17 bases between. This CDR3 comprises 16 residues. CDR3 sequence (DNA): TGTGCCAGCGGTAACGGGCCCAGGAACTCCTACAATGAGCAGTTCTTC. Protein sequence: CASGNGPRNSYNEQFF.

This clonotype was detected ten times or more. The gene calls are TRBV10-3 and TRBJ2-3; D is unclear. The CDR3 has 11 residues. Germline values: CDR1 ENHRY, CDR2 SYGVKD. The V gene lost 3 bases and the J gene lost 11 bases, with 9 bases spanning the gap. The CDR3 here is CAISDQAGQYF. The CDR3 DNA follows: TGTGCCATCAGTGATCAAGCTGGGCAGTATTTT.

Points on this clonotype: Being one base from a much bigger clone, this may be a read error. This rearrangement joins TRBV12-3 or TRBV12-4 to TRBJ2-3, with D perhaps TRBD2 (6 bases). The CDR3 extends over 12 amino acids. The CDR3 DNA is TGTGTCAGCACCCTATCGACTAGTACTATGTATTTT. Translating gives CVSTLSTSTMYF.

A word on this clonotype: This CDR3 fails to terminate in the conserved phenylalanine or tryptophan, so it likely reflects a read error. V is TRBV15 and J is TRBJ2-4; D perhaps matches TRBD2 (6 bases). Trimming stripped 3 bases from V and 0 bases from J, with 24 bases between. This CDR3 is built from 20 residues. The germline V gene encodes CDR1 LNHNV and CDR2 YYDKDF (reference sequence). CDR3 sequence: CATSSGTWAGRSLAKNIQYS. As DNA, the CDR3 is TGTGCCACCAGCAGTGGTACCTGGGCAGGGAGGTCCTTAGCCAAAAACATTCAGTACTCC.

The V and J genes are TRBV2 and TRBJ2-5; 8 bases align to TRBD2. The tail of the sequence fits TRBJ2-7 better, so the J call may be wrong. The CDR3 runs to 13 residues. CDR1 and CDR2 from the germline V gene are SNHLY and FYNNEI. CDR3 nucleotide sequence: TGTGCCAGCACTCGGGAGCGGGGGAGCGAGCAGTACTTC. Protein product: CASTRERGSEQYF.

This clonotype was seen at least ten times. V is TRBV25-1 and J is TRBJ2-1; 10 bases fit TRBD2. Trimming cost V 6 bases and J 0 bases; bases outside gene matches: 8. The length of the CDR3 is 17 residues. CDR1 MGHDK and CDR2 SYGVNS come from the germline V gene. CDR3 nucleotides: TGTGCCAGCAGCCGGACTAGCGGAACGGACTCCTACAATGAGCAGTTCTTC. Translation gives CASSRTSGTDSYNEQFF.

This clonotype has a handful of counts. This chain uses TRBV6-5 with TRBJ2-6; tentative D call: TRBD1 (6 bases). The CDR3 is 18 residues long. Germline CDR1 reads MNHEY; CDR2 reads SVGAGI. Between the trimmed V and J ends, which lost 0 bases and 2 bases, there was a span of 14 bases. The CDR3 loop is CASSYSGRGSAGANVLTF. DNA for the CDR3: TGTGCCAGCAGTTACTCGGGCAGGGGATCGGCTGGGGCCAACGTCCTGACTTTC.

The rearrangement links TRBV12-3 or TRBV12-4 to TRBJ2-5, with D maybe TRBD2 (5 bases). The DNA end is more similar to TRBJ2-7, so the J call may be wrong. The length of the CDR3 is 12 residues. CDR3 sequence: CASGRINYEQYF. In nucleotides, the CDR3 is TGTGCCAGCGGGAGAATAAACTACGAGCAGTACTTC.

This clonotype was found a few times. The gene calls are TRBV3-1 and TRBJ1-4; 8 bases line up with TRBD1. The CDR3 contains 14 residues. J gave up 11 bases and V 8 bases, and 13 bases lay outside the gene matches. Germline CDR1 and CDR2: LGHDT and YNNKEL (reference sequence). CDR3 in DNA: TGTGCCAGCGGTCCGGGACAGGCGTATGGGAAACTGTTTTTT. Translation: CASGPGQAYGKLFF.

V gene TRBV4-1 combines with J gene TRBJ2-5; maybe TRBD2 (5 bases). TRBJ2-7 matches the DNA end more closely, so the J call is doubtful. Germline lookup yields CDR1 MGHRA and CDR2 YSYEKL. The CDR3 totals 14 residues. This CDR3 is CASSQGITGVEQYF. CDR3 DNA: TGCGCCAGCAGCCAAGGAATTACCGGGGTCGAGCAGTACTTC.

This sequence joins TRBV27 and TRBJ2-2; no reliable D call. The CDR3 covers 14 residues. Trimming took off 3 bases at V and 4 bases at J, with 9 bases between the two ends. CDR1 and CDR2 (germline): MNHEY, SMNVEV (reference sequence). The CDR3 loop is CASSFNSRTGELFF. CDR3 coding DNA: TGTGCCAGCAGTTTTAACAGCCGCACCGGGGAGCTGTTTTTT.

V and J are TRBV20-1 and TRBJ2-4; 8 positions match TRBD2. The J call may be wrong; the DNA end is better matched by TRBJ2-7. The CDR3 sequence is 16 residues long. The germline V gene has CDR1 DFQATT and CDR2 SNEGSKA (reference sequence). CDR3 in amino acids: CSARGPAGGTYYEQYF. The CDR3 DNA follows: TGCAGTGCTAGAGGCCCGGCGGGAGGAACATACTACGAGCAGTACTTC.

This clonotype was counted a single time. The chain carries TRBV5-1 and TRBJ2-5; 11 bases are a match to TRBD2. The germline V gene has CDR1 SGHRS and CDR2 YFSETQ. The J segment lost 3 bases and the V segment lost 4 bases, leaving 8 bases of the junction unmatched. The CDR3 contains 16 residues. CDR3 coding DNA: TGCGCCAGCAGCAAAAAACCGGGACTAGCGGAAGAGACCCAGTACTTC. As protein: CASSKKPGLAEETQYF.

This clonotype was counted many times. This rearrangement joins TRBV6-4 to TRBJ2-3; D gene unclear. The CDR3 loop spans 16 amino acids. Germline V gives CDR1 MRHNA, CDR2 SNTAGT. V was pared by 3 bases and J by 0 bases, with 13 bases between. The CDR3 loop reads CASSEFGGPSTDTQYF. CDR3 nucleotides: TGTGCCAGCAGTGAATTCGGCGGTCCTAGCACAGATACGCAGTATTTT.

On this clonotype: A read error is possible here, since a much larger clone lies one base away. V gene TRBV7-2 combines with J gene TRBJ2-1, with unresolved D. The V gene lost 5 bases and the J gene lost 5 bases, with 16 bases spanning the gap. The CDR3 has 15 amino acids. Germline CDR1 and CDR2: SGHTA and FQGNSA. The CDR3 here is CASSREARYNNEQFF. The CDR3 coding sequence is TGTGCCAGCAGCCGCGAGGCGAGGTATAACAATGAGCAGTTCTTC. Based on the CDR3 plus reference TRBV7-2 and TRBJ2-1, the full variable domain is GAGVSQSPSNKVTEKGKDVELRCDPISGHTALYWYRQSLGQGLEFLIYFQGNSAPDKSGLPSDRFSAERTGGSVSTLTIQRTQQEDSAVYLCASSREARYNNEQFFGPGTRLTVL.

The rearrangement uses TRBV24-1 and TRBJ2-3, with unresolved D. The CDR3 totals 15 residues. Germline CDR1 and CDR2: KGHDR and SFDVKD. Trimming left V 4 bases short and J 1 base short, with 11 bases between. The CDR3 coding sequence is TGTGCCACCAGTGAGCCCCTTGGGGGCACAGATACGCAGTATTTT. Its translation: CATSEPLGGTDTQYF.

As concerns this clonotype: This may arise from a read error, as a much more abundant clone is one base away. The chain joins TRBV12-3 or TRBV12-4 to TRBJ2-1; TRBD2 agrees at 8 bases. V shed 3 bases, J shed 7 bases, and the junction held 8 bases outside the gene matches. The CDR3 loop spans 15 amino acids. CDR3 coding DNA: TGTGCCAGCAGTTTCGTAGCGGGGCCGTGGAATGAGCAGTTCTTC. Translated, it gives CASSFVAGPWNEQFF.

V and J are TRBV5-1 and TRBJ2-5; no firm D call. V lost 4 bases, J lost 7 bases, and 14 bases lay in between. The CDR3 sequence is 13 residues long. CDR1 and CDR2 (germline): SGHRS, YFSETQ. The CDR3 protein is CASSPTGAWTQYF. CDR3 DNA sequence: TGCGCCAGCAGCCCGACGGGTGCTTGGACCCAGTACTTC.

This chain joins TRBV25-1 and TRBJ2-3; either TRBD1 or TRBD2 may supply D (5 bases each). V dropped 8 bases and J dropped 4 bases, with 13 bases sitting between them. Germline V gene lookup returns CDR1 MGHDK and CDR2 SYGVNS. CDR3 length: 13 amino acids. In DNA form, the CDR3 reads TGTGCCAGCGAATGGGGGAAGGCAGATACGCAGTATTTT. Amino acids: CASEWGKADTQYF.

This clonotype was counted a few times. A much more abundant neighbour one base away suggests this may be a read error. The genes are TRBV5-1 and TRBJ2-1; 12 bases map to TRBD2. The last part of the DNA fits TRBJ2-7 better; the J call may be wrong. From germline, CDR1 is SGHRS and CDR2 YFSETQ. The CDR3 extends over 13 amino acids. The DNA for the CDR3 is TGCGCCAGCAGCCGGACTAGCGGGAATGAGCAGTACTTC. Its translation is CASSRTSGNEQYF.

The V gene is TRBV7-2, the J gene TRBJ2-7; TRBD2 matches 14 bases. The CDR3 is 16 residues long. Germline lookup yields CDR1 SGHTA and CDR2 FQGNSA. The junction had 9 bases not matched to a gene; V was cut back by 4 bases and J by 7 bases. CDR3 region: CASSSRGLAGDQEQYF. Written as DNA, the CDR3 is TGTGCCAGCAGCTCCCGGGGACTAGCGGGAGATCAAGAGCAGTACTTC.

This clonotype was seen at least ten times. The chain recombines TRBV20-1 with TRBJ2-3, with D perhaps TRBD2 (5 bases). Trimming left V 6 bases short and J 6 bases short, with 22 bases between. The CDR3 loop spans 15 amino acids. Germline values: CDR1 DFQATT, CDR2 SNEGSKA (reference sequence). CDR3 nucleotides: TGCAGTGCCCCTAAGATGGCGGGCGACGCGGATACGCAGTATTTT. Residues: CSAPKMAGDADTQYF.

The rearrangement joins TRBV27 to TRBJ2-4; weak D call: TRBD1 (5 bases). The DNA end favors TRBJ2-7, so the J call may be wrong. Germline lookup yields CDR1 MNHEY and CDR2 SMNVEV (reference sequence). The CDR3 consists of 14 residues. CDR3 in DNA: TGTGCCAGCAGTCCGGACAACGGATTTTACGAGCAGTACTTC. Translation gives CASSPDNGFYEQYF.

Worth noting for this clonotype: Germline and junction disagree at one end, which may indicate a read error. Here the CDR3 DNA reads TGCGCCAGCAGCTTGGCCCCGCGCCTACACCCCACGGCAGATACACAGTATTTT. Its translation: CASSLAPRLHPTADTQYF. This sequence joins TRBV5-1 and TRBJ2-3, with D uncertain. Germline V gene data show CDR1 as SGHRS and CDR2 as YFSETQ. CDR3 length: 18 residues.

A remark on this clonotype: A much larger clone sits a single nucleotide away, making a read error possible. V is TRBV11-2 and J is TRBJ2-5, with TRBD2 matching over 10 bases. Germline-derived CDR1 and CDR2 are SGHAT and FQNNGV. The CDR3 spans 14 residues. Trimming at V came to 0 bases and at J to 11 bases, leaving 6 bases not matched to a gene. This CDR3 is CASSLDPSGSEQYF. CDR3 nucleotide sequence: TGTGCCAGCAGCTTAGATCCTAGCGGGAGTGAGCAGTACTTC.

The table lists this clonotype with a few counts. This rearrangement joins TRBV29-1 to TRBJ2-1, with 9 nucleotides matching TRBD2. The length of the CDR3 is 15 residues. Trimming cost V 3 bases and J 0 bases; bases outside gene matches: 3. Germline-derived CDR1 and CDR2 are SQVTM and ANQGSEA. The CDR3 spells CSVDPSGNSYNEQFF. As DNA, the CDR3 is TGCAGCGTTGACCCTAGCGGGAACTCCTACAATGAGCAGTTCTTC.